Listed below are T cell receptor beta chains from one sample, sequenced in a study of blood T cell repertoires in COVID-19. The data were produced by immunoSEQ multiplex PCR, yet TCRdb's version contains in-frame clones alone and is incomplete. The profile covers about 240,000 clones, with approximately 90% appearing a single time and around 0.91% taken by the ten largest. Sequencing input: peripheral blood. Receptors originate from a woman aged 40 to 50 who had recovered from COVID-19. The conserved cysteine and the conserved F or W are not part of the CDR3 here. Fields, in order: D gene, V gene, CDR3 protein. The D gene is left open where the match is weak.

TRBD1 | TRBV3-1/TRBV3-2 | ASSQRGGQGASGYT
- | TRBV2 | ASSGSRGQPQH
- | TRBV11-2 | ASSLDWAAGKVPYNEQF
- | TRBV19 | ASSMWPDSNQPQH
TRBD2 | TRBV7-2 | ASSGGLAGAGELF
TRBD2 | TRBV9 | ASSGGLAAHQGSYNEQF
- | TRBV29-1 | SVAARRNTEAF
- | TRBV7-8 | ATSRAVPPGGDTQY
TRBD2 | TRBV9 | ASSVGGTSGRAHEQY
- | TRBV6-2/TRBV6-3 | ASRPNRARRWNTEAF
- | TRBV20-1 | SARSGYGYT
- | TRBV18 | ASSPQDLGLGYT
TRBD2 | TRBV7-3 | ASSPRGTSDSNEQF
TRBD1 | TRBV7-6 | ASSLGATGGLSNQPQH
- | TRBV7-9 | ATRGMNTEAF